This TCR beta chain was documented in a study of HIV-infected patients and healthy controls (dated by TCRdb to about 2014). Study-wide context: The study tested whether deep TCR repertoire sequencing of HIV patients' small blood samples could capture immune perturbation and reconstitution.

Broader findings and caveats from the paper: MAIT cell alpha-chain CDR3s were found at high frequency in healthy controls but were severely depleted in HIV+ repertoires. Roughly threefold more distinct CDR3s and higher Shannon diversity were observed in healthy control repertoires than in untreated HIV+ repertoires. Processing included only sixteen HIV-infected individuals, and this was regarded by the authors as a major limit on how widely the findings apply. Size-matched repertoire data did not replicate the apparent post-therapy recovery of the Gini index in HIV-infected patients. Rare events from HIV-infected data received too much weight under size-matching, and comparisons were complicated by unequal numbers of distinct sequences between patients and controls. During therapy, a significant decrease in frequency was seen for HIV-associated CDR3s, whereas no significant change was found for CMV-associated CDR3s, although most of them became more frequent. Using whole blood restricted sequencing depth and prevented separating the dynamics of distinct T-cell subpopulations. The study did not determine donor HLA types. Compared with controls, HIV-infected patients showed significantly different mean usage of eight alpha and eight beta V genes. Alpha-beta chain pairing was not determined in the samples. HIV-infected repertoires had significantly higher mean Gini indices than controls, possibly reflecting oligoclonality. The observed differences in diversity could not be explained by the slight differences in age and sex profiles between the study cohorts. Healthy controls shared more CDR3s between individuals than HIV+ patients, by Jaccard index and by count of highly shared sequences.

Whole blood was used without cell fractionation, so all unsorted peripheral T cells were reflected in the repertoire. As controls, approximately 9 uninfected healthy donors were sampled, and four of those donors gave samples twice, 2 to 3 months apart. For RNA extraction, an approximately 2.5 ml sample of peripheral blood was drawn into Tempus tubes. The TURBO-DNase kit was used to remove leftover genomic DNA, and GLOBINclear was used to deplete globin mRNA. Reverse transcription of approximately 500 ng RNA was performed with SuperScript III using primers directed against the alpha and beta constant regions. Separate alpha and beta chain libraries were made by chain-specific third strand synthesis with multiplexing indices. In the protocol, all rearrangements within a chain were amplified with a single primer pair so that primer bias was avoided, and molecular barcodes were added to each cDNA molecule. The SP2 sequencing primer site and a random hexamer were carried on a 5' RACE adapter, to which purified cDNA was joined by T4 RNA Ligase 1. With slow temperature ramps used to favor optimal annealing, second strand synthesis was primed from the SP2 site with Phusion polymerase. Joined together, two random hexamer sequences that had both been added before amplification formed the 12-nucleotide barcode of each molecule. A short first PCR added P5 and P7 adapter elements plus a second index, followed by a roughly 25-cycle amplification PCR with P5s and P7 primers. Libraries received approximately 30 PCR cycles in total, were quantified on a Qubit, sized on a Bioanalyzer, and diluted to roughly 3.6 nM. Sequencing of the normalized libraries was performed on an Illumina MiSeq with 2 x 250 paired-end kits. Reverse transcription reactions underwent purification over MinElute columns, with elution into around 10 ul Tris-Cl. The adapter ligations were run for roughly 25 hours at 16 degrees C, and AMPure XP beads at a 1:1 ratio were afterwards used to clean them. For the original study's pipeline: Demultiplexed FASTQ files were processed with a modified Decombinator that output V, J, insert and barcode information. Any sequence that shared a barcode yet differed from the dominant sequence was discarded as an error, and the number of original cDNA molecules was estimated by counting barcodes clustered at Levenshtein distance 3. The R packages ineq, vegan, igraph and RCytoscape were used for downstream analyses, with IMGT nomenclature and CDR3 definitions applied. V gene usage was calculated across distinct sequences, with every TCR tallied a single time to avoid skew from clonal expansion. Similarity networks connected unique CDR3 amino acid sequences within a donor whenever two sequences differed by a single Levenshtein edit. Published HIV-specific CDR3s (just under 95 alpha, several hundred beta) and CMV-specific CDR3s (about 13 alpha, a few hundred beta) were assembled and queried against the repertoires. It was shown by random subsampling to size-matched repertoires that the decreased diversity of patients was not caused by their lower sequence numbers. TCRdb trimmed public reads at Q25 via fastp, called clones via MiXCR and kept in-frame beta chains. Duplicate CDR3 protein sequences are folded into a single record with the most common DNA and genes. What appears here as the V and J calls and clone size reflects TCRdb's work, not the paper's. Recorded for this sample are 15,000 or so distinct CDR3 sequences; 8% to 10% of them occurred a single time. About 5.1% of the sample comes from the top ten.

Trimming costs V 7 bases and J 0 bases, and their ends lie 13 bases apart. The germline V gene (reference sequence) gives CDR1 as LNHDA and CDR2 as SQIVND. The CDR3 spans 15 residues, from the cysteine through the phenylalanine. Of the read, only the CDR3 DNA is kept; its 45 bases are in frame from base 1. This clonotype was observed a few times. Its binding antigen is unknown. Per-base quality was not reported, and no clone a single base away is much larger than it. The chain uses TRBV19 and TRBJ2-1, with a tentative D gene TRBD2 over 5 matching bases. This TCR derives from an adult in good health. The sample was blood. The bases are TGTGCCAGTACCCTGACTGGGAGCTCCTACAATGAGCAGTTCTTC. Protein translation: CASTLTGSSYNEQFF.